This T cell receptor (beta chain) was sequenced in a study of cytomegalovirus exposure and HLA in healthy donors. Study background: In a later analysis, the roughly 120 validation repertoires were reported to have used the same platform as the approximately 620 first-cohort repertoires.

The assay was immunoSEQ multiplex PCR, and TCRdb's table has in-frame clones only and misses some. The sample lists roughly 50,000 clones, just over 90% occurring once. Study-level results: The classifier, whose performance was assessed in both the original and validation cohorts, reportedly diagnosed cytomegalovirus status with high specificity and sensitivity. The authors confirmed in vitro that a few CMV-associated chains were specific for CMV antigens. Subsequent analysis revealed that first-cohort TCR clusters tended to co-occur in the 120 or so validation repertoires.

Germline V gives CDR1 SEHNR, CDR2 FQNEAQ (reference sequence). The V end lost 5 bases, the J end lost 11 bases, and 21 bases lay between the germline ends. The CDR3 has 14 amino acids. This clone was recorded only once. Its antigen is not identified. The sequence was obtained from a young woman in good health and CMV-seropositive. The rearrangement uses TRBV7-9 and TRBJ1-1, with D possibly TRBD1 on 5 matching bases. The sequenced material came from PBMCs. CDR3 loop: CASSQRTAPGGAFF. CDR3 bases: TGTGCCAGCAGCCAAAGAACAGCCCCCGGGGGGGCTTTCTTT.